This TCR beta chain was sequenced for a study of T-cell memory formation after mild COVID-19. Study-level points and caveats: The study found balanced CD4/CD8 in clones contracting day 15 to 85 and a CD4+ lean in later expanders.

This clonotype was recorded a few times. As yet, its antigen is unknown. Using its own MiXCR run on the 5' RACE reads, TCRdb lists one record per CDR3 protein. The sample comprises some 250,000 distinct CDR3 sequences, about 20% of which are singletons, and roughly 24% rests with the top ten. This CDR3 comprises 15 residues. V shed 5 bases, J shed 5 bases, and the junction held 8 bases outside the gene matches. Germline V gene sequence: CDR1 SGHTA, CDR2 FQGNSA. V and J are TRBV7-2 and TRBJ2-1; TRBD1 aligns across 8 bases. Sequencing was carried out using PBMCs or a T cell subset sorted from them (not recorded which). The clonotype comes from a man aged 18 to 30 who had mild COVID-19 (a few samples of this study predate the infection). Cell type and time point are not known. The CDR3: CASSRTGTGNNEQFF. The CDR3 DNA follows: TGTGCCAGCAGCCGAACCGGGACAGGAAACAATGAGCAGTTCTTC.